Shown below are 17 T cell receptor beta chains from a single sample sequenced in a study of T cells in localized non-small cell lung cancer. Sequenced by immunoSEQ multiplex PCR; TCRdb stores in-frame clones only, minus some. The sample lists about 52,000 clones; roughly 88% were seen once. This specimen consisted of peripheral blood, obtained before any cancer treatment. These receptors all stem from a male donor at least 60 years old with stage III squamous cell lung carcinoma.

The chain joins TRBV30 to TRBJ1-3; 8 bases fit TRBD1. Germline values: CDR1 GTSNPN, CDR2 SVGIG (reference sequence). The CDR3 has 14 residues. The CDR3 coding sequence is TGTGCAACTCCGACAGGGGATACTGGAAACACCATATATTTT. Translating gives CATPTGDTGNTIYF.

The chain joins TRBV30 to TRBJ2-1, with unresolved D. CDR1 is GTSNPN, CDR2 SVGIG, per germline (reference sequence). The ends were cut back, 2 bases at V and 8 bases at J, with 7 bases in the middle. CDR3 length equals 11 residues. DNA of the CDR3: TGTGCCTGGAGTCCCCGACATGAGCAGTTCTTC. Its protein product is CAWSPRHEQFF. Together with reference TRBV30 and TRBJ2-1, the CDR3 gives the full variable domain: SQTIHQWPATLVQPVGSPLSLECTVEGTSNPNLYWYRQAAGRGLQLLFYSVGIGQISSEVPQNLSASRPQDRQFILSSKKLLLSDSGFYLCAWSPRHEQFFGPGTRLTVL.

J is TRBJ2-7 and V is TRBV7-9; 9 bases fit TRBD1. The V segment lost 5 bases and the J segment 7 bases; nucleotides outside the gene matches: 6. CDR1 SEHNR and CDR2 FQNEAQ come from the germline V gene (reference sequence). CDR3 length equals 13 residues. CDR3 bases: TGTGCCAGCAGCCCCGGACAGGGGAGGGAGCAGTACTTC. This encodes CASSPGQGREQYF.

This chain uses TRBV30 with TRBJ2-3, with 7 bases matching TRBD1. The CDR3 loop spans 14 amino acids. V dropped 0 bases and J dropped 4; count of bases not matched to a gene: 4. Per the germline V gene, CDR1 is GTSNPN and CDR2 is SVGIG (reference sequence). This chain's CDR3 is CAWSVGTVSDTQYF. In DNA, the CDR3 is TGTGCCTGGAGTGTAGGGACAGTGTCAGATACGCAGTATTTT.

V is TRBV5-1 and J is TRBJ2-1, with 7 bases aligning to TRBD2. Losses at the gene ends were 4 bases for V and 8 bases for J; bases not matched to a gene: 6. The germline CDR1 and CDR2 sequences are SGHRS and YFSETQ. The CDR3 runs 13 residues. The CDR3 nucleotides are TGCGCCAGCAGCATGCCCGGGGGGTATGAGCAGTTCTTC. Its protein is CASSMPGGYEQFF.

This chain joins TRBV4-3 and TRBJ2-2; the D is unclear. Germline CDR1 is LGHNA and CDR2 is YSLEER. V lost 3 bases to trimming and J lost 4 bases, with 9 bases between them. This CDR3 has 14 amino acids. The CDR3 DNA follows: TGCGCCAGCAGCCAGGTTCACGGCACCGGGGAGCTGTTTTTT. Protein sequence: CASSQVHGTGELFF.

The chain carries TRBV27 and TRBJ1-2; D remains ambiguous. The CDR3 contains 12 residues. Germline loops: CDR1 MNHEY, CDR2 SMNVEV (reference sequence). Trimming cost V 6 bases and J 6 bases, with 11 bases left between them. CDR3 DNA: TGTGCCAGCAGGGGTCTAGAGGATGGCTACACCTTC. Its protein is CASRGLEDGYTF.

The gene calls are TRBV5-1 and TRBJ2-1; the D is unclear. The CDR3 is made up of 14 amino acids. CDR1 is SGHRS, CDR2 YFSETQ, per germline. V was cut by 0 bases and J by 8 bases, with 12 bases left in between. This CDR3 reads CASSLAPIGDEQFF. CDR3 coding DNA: TGCGCCAGCAGCTTGGCCCCCATTGGGGATGAGCAGTTCTTC.

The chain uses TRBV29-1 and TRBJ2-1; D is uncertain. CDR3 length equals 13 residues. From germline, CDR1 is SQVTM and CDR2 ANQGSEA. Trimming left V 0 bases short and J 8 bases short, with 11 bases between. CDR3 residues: CSVEDTFSDEQFF. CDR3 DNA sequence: TGCAGCGTTGAAGACACCTTCTCGGATGAGCAGTTCTTC.

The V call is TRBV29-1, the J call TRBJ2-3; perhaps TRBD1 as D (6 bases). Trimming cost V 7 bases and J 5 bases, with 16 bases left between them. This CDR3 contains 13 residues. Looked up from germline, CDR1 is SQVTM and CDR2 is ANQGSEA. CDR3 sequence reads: CSAGHPKEDTQYF. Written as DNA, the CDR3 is TGCAGCGCGGGACACCCCAAGGAAGATACGCAGTATTTT.

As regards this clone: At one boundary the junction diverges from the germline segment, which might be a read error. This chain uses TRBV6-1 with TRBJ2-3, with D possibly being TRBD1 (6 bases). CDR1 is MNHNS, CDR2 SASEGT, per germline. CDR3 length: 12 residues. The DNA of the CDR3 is TGTGCCAGCGGTCCGGGACAATCACACCCAGAGTTC. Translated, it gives CASGPGQSHPEF.

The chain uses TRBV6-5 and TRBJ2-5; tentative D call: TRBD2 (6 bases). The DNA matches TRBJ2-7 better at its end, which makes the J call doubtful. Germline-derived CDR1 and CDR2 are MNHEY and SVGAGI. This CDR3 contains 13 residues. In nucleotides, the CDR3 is TGTGCCAGCAGTTACCAGGACTATCCCGAGCAGTACTTC. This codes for CASSYQDYPEQYF.

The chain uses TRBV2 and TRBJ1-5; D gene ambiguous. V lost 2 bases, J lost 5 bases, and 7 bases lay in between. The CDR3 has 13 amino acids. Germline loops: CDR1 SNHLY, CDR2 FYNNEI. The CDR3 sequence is CASSEPNDQPQHF. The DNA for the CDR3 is TGTGCCAGCAGTGAACCGAACGATCAGCCCCAGCATTTT.

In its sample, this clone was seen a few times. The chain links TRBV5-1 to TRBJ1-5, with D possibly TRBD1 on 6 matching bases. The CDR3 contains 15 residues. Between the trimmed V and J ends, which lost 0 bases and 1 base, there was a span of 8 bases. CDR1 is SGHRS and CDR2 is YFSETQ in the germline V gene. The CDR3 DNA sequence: TGCGCCAGCAGCTTGGGGGACACGAGCAATCAGCCCCAGCATTTT. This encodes CASSLGDTSNQPQHF. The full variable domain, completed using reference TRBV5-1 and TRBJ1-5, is KAGVTQTPRYLIKTRGQQVTLSCSPISGHRSVSWYQQTPGQGLQFLFEYFSETQRNKGNFPGRFSGRQFSNSRSEMNVSTLELGDSALYLCASSLGDTSNQPQHFGDGTRLSIL.

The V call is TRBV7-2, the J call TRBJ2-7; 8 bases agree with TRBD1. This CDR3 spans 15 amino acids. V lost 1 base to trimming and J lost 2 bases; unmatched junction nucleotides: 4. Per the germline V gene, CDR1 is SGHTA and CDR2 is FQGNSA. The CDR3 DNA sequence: TGTGCCAGCAGCTTAGTAGGACAGGGTGCCTACGAGCAGTACTTC. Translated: CASSLVGQGAYEQYF. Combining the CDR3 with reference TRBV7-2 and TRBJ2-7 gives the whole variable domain GAGVSQSPSNKVTEKGKDVELRCDPISGHTALYWYRQSLGQGLEFLIYFQGNSAPDKSGLPSDRFSAERTGGSVSTLTIQRTQQEDSAVYLCASSLVGQGAYEQYFGPGTRLTVT.

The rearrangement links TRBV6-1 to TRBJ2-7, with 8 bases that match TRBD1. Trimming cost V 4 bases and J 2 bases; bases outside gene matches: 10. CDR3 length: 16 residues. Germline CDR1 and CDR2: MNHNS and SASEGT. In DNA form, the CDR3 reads TGTGCCAGCAGTGTCCCCCCAGGGGGCGGGCCCTACGAGCAGTACTTC. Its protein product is CASSVPPGGGPYEQYF.

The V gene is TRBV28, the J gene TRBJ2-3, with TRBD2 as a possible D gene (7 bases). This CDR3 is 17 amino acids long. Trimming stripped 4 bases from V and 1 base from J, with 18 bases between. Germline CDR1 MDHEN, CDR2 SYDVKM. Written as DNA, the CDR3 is TGTGCCAGCAGTTCCCTATCGGGGGGCGGTGGCACAGATACGCAGTATTTT. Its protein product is CASSSLSGGGGTDTQYF.